A selection of T cell receptor beta chains follows, all from one sample in a study of blood T cell repertoires in COVID-19. Repertoires were generated with immunoSEQ multiplex PCR, while TCRdb's copy carries only in-frame clones and drops some. Of about 220,000 clones in the sample, roughly 80% were seen once. Sequencing was done on a sample of peripheral blood. These receptor sequences come from a woman aged 70-85 years with COVID-19, enrolled during active disease. Both conserved end residues are part of each CDR3. The order of the fields is V gene, D gene, clone size, J gene, CDR3 protein, CDR3 DNA. A D gene is named only where the DNA matches it firmly. Clone size appears in some rows only: once, few, many, or a class for an expanded clone.

v_call: TRBV3-1/TRBV3-2; d_call: TRBD2; clone_size: NA; j_call: TRBJ2-1; cdr3_aa: CASSQYLADSYNEQFF; cdr3_nt: TGTGCCAGCAGCCAGTATCTAGCGGATTCCTACAATGAGCAGTTCTTC
v_call: TRBV7-9; d_call: NA; clone_size: NA; j_call: TRBJ1-1; cdr3_aa: CASSLAGGAGTEAFF; cdr3_nt: TGTGCCAGCAGCTTAGCGGGGGGGGCTGGCACTGAAGCTTTCTTT
v_call: TRBV9; d_call: NA; clone_size: once; j_call: TRBJ1-2; cdr3_aa: CASSMTSLREGYTF; cdr3_nt: TGTGCCAGCAGCATGACTAGCCTCAGAGAGGGCTACACCTTC
v_call: TRBV19; d_call: NA; clone_size: once; j_call: TRBJ1-3; cdr3_aa: CASSMGGLPGNTIYF; cdr3_nt: TGTGCCAGTAGTATGGGAGGTTTACCCGGAAACACCATATATTTT
v_call: TRBV27; d_call: TRBD1; clone_size: NA; j_call: TRBJ1-5; cdr3_aa: CASSYGTGIGNQPQHF; cdr3_nt: TGTGCCAGCAGTTATGGGACAGGGATAGGCAATCAGCCCCAGCATTTT
v_call: TRBV6-2/TRBV6-3; d_call: TRBD1; clone_size: NA; j_call: TRBJ1-2; cdr3_aa: CASSLDRAEVYGYTF; cdr3_nt: TGTGCCAGCAGTCTTGACAGGGCGGAGGTCTATGGCTACACCTTC
v_call: TRBV6-5; d_call: NA; clone_size: NA; j_call: TRBJ1-5; cdr3_aa: CASSYRGGQPQHF; cdr3_nt: TGTGCCAGCAGTTACAGGGGAGGTCAGCCCCAGCATTTT
v_call: TRBV2; d_call: TRBD2; clone_size: NA; j_call: TRBJ2-3; cdr3_aa: CASSENPGRSTDTQYF; cdr3_nt: TGTGCCAGCAGTGAAAATCCCGGGAGGAGCACAGATACGCAGTATTTT
v_call: TRBV29-1; d_call: TRBD1; clone_size: once; j_call: TRBJ2-7; cdr3_aa: CSARTGFEQYF; cdr3_nt: TGCAGCGCCCGGACAGGGTTCGAGCAGTACTTC
v_call: TRBV30; d_call: NA; clone_size: NA; j_call: TRBJ2-5; cdr3_aa: CAWSGGQLRYF; cdr3_nt: TGTGCCTGGAGTGGAGGACAGCTCCGGTACTTC
v_call: TRBV11-2; d_call: TRBD1; clone_size: few; j_call: TRBJ1-1; cdr3_aa: CASSSTGAGNTEAFF; cdr3_nt: TGTGCCAGCAGCTCGACAGGGGCGGGGAACACTGAAGCTTTCTTT
v_call: TRBV10-3; d_call: TRBD1; clone_size: NA; j_call: TRBJ1-1; cdr3_aa: CAISEYTGTENTEAFF; cdr3_nt: TGTGCCATCAGTGAGTACACCGGGACAGAGAACACTGAAGCTTTCTTT
v_call: TRBV6-1; d_call: TRBD1; clone_size: NA; j_call: TRBJ1-4; cdr3_aa: CASSSPGQGSEKLFF; cdr3_nt: TGTGCCAGCAGTTCACCGGGACAGGGTTCTGAAAAACTGTTTTTT
v_call: TRBV28; d_call: TRBD2; clone_size: NA; j_call: TRBJ2-7; cdr3_aa: CASSSGGGTYEQYF; cdr3_nt: TGTGCCAGCAGTTCGGGGGGAGGGACCTACGAGCAGTACTTC
v_call: TRBV10-1; d_call: NA; clone_size: NA; j_call: TRBJ2-3; cdr3_aa: CASSQQLTDTQYF; cdr3_nt: TGCGCCAGCAGCCAACAGCTCACAGATACGCAGTATTTT
v_call: TRBV27; d_call: NA; clone_size: NA; j_call: TRBJ1-1; cdr3_aa: CASSLMGGRDEAFF; cdr3_nt: TGTGCCAGCAGTTTAATGGGAGGGAGGGATGAAGCTTTCTTT
v_call: TRBV6-6; d_call: TRBD1; clone_size: NA; j_call: TRBJ1-5; cdr3_aa: CASSWDSYQPQHF; cdr3_nt: TGTGCCAGCAGTTGGGACAGTTATCAGCCCCAGCATTTT
v_call: TRBV12-5; d_call: NA; clone_size: NA; j_call: TRBJ1-2; cdr3_aa: CASGLPTGSYTF; cdr3_nt: TGTGCTAGTGGACTCCCCACAGGGAGCTACACCTTC
v_call: TRBV14; d_call: TRBD2; clone_size: NA; j_call: TRBJ2-3; cdr3_aa: CASSQGTLAGPTDTQYF; cdr3_nt: TGTGCCAGCAGCCAAGGCACGCTAGCGGGGCCCACAGATACGCAGTATTTT
v_call: TRBV2; d_call: NA; clone_size: NA; j_call: TRBJ2-1; cdr3_aa: CASSQNNEQFF; cdr3_nt: TGTGCCAGCAGCCAGAACAATGAGCAGTTCTTC